These T cell receptor beta chains were read from a single sample in a study of shared clonotypes between healthy human individuals. Sequencing used immunoSEQ multiplex PCR; TCRdb keeps in-frame clones, though not all of them. The data hold over a million clones, with roughly 96% observed a single time. Sample: naive CD4+ T cells sorted from blood. The receptor source for this set is a man aged 30 to 39 in good health. The CDR3 runs from the conserved cysteine through the conserved F or W. The order of the fields is V gene, clone size, D gene, J gene, CDR3 DNA, CDR3 protein. A D gene is named only where the DNA matches it firmly. The size field is filled for only some rows; it gives once, few, many or a size class.

TRBV28	-	TRBD2	TRBJ2-1	TGTGCCAGCAGTTTACTTGGGCGGGAGTGGCGCAATGAGCAGTTCTTC	CASSLLGREWRNEQFF
TRBV5-1	-	-	TRBJ2-5	TGCGCCAGCAGCCTCCGTCGGGACTCTCAGGGAGAAGAGACCCAGTACTTC	CASSLRRDSQGEETQYF
TRBV9	-	TRBD1	TRBJ1-1	TGTGCCAGCAGCGTAGGGTCAAGGGGGCCGGACACTGAAGCTTTCTTT	CASSVGSRGPDTEAFF
TRBV7-2	-	-	TRBJ2-2	TGTGCCAGCAGCTTAGTCGGGGGAGACACCGGGGAGCTGTTTTTT	CASSLVGGDTGELFF
TRBV27	once	-	TRBJ1-3	TGTGCCAGCAGGACCGTGGGCTCTGGAAACACCATATATTTT	CASRTVGSGNTIYF
TRBV5-1	-	-	TRBJ2-3	TGCGCCAGCAGCCCAGTGTTACGGGGGCGGCCCCGGAGAGGGGCAGATACGCAGTATTTT	CASSPVLRGRPRRGADTQYF
TRBV25-1	-	-	TRBJ2-1	TGTGCCAGCGGGAGGGGGGACAGCTACAATGAGCAGTTCTTC	CASGRGDSYNEQFF
TRBV11-2	-	TRBD2	TRBJ2-3	TGTGCCAGCAGCCGTGGACTAGCGGGAGGGATGGATACGCAGTATTTT	CASSRGLAGGMDTQYF
TRBV28	-	-	TRBJ1-1	TGTGCCAGCAGTAAACCGGGACATGGTACTGAAGCTTTCTTT	CASSKPGHGTEAFF
TRBV11-2	-	-	TRBJ2-3	TGTGCCAGCAGCTTAGTTCCAGATACGCAGTATTTT	CASSLVPDTQYF
TRBV9	-	TRBD1	TRBJ1-4	TGTGCCAGCAACCCGACAGGGGGTGAAAAACTGTTTTTT	CASNPTGGEKLFF
TRBV7-2	-	-	TRBJ2-1	TGTGCCAGCAGCTTAGGGCCCTACAATGAGCAGTTCTTC	CASSLGPYNEQFF
TRBV28	-	TRBD1	TRBJ2-3	TGTGCCAGCAGTTCGGGACAGTCCAATACGCAGTATTTT	CASSSGQSNTQYF
TRBV2	-	TRBD1	TRBJ1-4	TGTGCCAGCAGACCCGGGACAGGGAATGAAAAACTGTTTTTT	CASRPGTGNEKLFF
TRBV7-7	-	TRBD2	TRBJ2-1	TGTGCTAGCAGCCAAACGGGACTAGCGGGAGAAAGTAATGAGCAGTTCTTC	CASSQTGLAGESNEQFF
TRBV10-3	-	-	TRBJ2-3	TGTGCCATCAGTGCCGGACTTTTCCCAGATACAGATACGCAGTATTTT	CAISAGLFPDTDTQYF
TRBV5-1	-	TRBD1	TRBJ2-4	TGCGCCAGCAGCCACGAGGGACAGCTAGGAGCCAAAAACATTCAGTACTTC	CASSHEGQLGAKNIQYF
TRBV11-2	-	TRBD1	TRBJ2-7	TGTGCCAGCAGCTACTTGACGGGGACAGTCGGAACCTACGAGCAGTACTTC	CASSYLTGTVGTYEQYF
TRBV4-1	-	TRBD2	TRBJ2-7	TGCGCCAGCAGCCAAGTTGGGACTAGCGGGACCTACGAGCAGTACTTC	CASSQVGTSGTYEQYF